This T cell receptor beta chain was sequenced in a study of blood T cells in healthy people across ages. Germline CDR1 and CDR2: SGHRS and YFSETQ. Germline trimming cut 2 bases from V and 0 bases from J; bases unmatched to any gene: 5. CDR3 length equals 15 residues. A sample-barcoded 5' primer and a J-beta primer mix were used in a second PCR of about 6 to 11 cycles. TCRdb re-called the 5' RACE reads through MiXCR, storing one row per CDR3 protein. The table has hundreds of thousands of distinct CDR3 sequences, roughly 26% seen once. Source material: blood. This sequence was found in a woman older than 75 in good health. The genes are TRBV5-1 and TRBJ2-7; 7 bases fit TRBD1. CDR3 DNA sequence: TGCGCCAGCAGCTTACAGACAGGGAGCTCCTACGAGCAGTACTTC. As protein: CASSLQTGSSYEQYF.